Presented here are 28 T cell receptor beta chains from one specimen sequenced in a study of spatial heterogeneity in lung cancer. Time point defined: blood at routine non-recurrence follow-up after resection. TCRdb reprocessed the 5' RACE reads via MiXCR and lists one record per CDR3 protein. The sample has 25,000 to 35,000 distinct CDR3 sequences; 10% are singletons. The sequencing used PBMCs, collected at follow-up. These receptors came from a female donor with early-stage non-small cell lung cancer.

For this clonotype: Possible read error: a much larger clone is one base away. The V call is TRBV3-1, the J call TRBJ2-1, with D perhaps TRBD1 (6 bases). The CDR3 is made up of 14 amino acids. Germline CDR1 LGHDT, CDR2 YNNKEL (reference sequence). Trimming left V 4 bases short and J 15 bases short, with 22 bases between. CDR3: CASSRASRGTFPFF. The CDR3 DNA is TGTGCCAGCAGCCGAGCTAGCAGGGGAACCTTTCCGTTCTTC.

This clonotype was seen more than once but under ten times. The CDR3 coding sequence is TGTGCCAGCGGGCCTTCAGGGGGCCGGCGGGAGACCCAGTACTTC. Residues: CASGPSGGRRETQYF. This sequence joins TRBV12-3 or TRBV12-4 and TRBJ2-5; TRBD1 matches at 8 bases. This CDR3 comprises 15 residues. Trimming cost V 8 bases and J 5 bases; bases outside gene matches: 13.

This clonotype was picked up many times. The gene calls are TRBV3-1 and TRBJ2-5, with 9 positions matching TRBD1. V lost 3 bases to trimming and J lost 4 bases; unmatched junction nucleotides: 9. This CDR3 spans 16 amino acids. Germline-derived CDR1 and CDR2 are LGHDT and YNNKEL (reference sequence). CDR3 protein: CASSQRGTGLGETQYF. CDR3 in DNA: TGTGCCAGCAGCCAGAGGGGGACAGGGTTGGGAGAGACCCAGTACTTC.

This clonotype was picked up many times. The rearrangement links TRBV5-1 to TRBJ1-5; unclear D gene. V was pared by 0 bases and J by 7 bases, with 14 bases between. Germline V gives CDR1 SGHRS, CDR2 YFSETQ. There are 15 residues in the CDR3. CDR3 amino acids: CASSLAPNLGQPQHF. Written as DNA, the CDR3 is TGCGCCAGCAGCTTGGCGCCGAACCTGGGCCAGCCCCAGCATTTT.

This clonotype occurred many times. The V call is TRBV20-1, the J call TRBJ1-5; D is unresolved. This CDR3 has 12 residues. Per germline, CDR1 DFQATT and CDR2 SNEGSKA (reference sequence). V shed 5 bases and J shed 2 bases, with 7 bases lying between them. In DNA form, the CDR3 reads TGCAGTGCTCGTAACGGCAATCAGCCCCAGCATTTT. Protein product: CSARNGNQPQHF.

In this sample, this clonotype turned up a few times. This chain links TRBV29-1 with TRBJ1-3; D gene uncertain. The germline CDR1 and CDR2 sequences are SQVTM and ANQGSEA. The V end was cut by 4 bases, the J end by 4 bases, with 11 bases between. The CDR3 is 13 residues long. The DNA of the CDR3 is TGCAGCGTTGTGAAGGGCTCCGGAAACACCATATATTTT. This translates into CSVVKGSGNTIYF.

This clonotype was found a few times. J is TRBJ1-1 and V is TRBV19, with D maybe TRBD1 (6 bases). Germline-derived CDR1 and CDR2 are LNHDA and SQIVND (reference sequence). With 7 bases removed from V and 0 bases from J, the gap between germline ends came to 12 bases. This CDR3 is built from 14 residues. This chain's CDR3 is CASKGDRLNTEAFF. CDR3 sequence (DNA): TGTGCCAGTAAGGGGGACCGACTGAACACTGAAGCTTTCTTT. The full variable domain, its missing parts supplied by reference TRBV19 and TRBJ1-1, is DGGITQSPKYLFRKEGQNVTLSCEQNLNHDAMYWYRQDPGQGLRLIYYSQIVNDFQKGDIAEGYSVSREKKESFPLTVTSAQKNPTAFYLCASKGDRLNTEAFFGQGTRLTVV.

This clonotype showed up just a few times. The J gene is TRBJ2-3, the V gene TRBV18; D is unclear. Germline V gives CDR1 KGHSH, CDR2 LQKENI. This CDR3 is built from 15 residues. V was cut by 1 base and J by 2 bases, with 10 bases left in between. CDR3 loop: CASSPQMGITDTQYF. CDR3 nucleotide sequence: TGTGCCAGCTCACCACAAATGGGAATCACAGATACGCAGTATTTT.

The V and J genes are TRBV2 and TRBJ1-5, with D unclear. CDR1 is SNHLY, CDR2 FYNNEI, per germline. CDR3 size: 12 residues. V shed 6 bases and J shed 8 bases, with 11 bases lying between them. DNA for the CDR3: TGTGCCAGCAGGGGGAATTCGGAGCCCCAGCATTTT. Its protein is CASRGNSEPQHF. Combining the CDR3 with reference TRBV2 and TRBJ1-5 gives the whole variable domain EPEVTQTPSHQVTQMGQEVILRCVPISNHLYFYWYRQILGQKVEFLVSFYNNEISEKSEIFDDQFSVERPDGSNFTLKIRSTKLEDSAMYFCASRGNSEPQHFGDGTRLSIL.

This clonotype has a handful of counts. This rearrangement joins TRBV20-1 to TRBJ2-7; a possible D gene is TRBD1 (6 bases). The CDR3 contains 14 residues. Germline V gene lookup returns CDR1 DFQATT and CDR2 SNEGSKA (reference sequence). The germline V and J ends were trimmed by 3 bases and 0 bases, with 12 bases remaining between them. The CDR3 loop reads CSASPDSPSYEQYF. In DNA form, the CDR3 reads TGCAGTGCTAGTCCGGACAGCCCCTCCTACGAGCAGTACTTC.

Remarks on this clonotype: A much larger clone differs by one base, so this may be a read error. A read error is likely, as this CDR3 ends without the conserved phenylalanine or tryptophan. The CDR3 region has the DNA TGTGCCAGCAGCTTAAACTCTGGGGGCGAGCAGTACTAC. Translated: CASSLNSGGEQYY. This sequence joins TRBV7-3 and TRBJ2-7; either TRBD1 or TRBD2 may fit D (5 bases each). Trimming shortened V by 1 base and J by 6 bases, and 10 bases separated the two germline ends. This CDR3 has 13 amino acids. Germline V gene data show CDR1 as SGHTA and CDR2 as FQGTGA.

There are a few counts of this clonotype. V usage is TRBV4-1 and J usage is TRBJ2-1; TRBD2 matches at 8 bases. The germline gives CDR1 MGHRA, CDR2 YSYEKL. The junction had 9 bases not matched to a gene; V was cut back by 0 bases and J by 5 bases. The CDR3 sequence is 17 residues long. Written as DNA, the CDR3 is TGCGCCAGCAGCCAAGATTGGGAGCGGGGGCGCAACAATGAGCAGTTCTTC. This sequence encodes CASSQDWERGRNNEQFF.

This clonotype was seen at least ten times. The chain couples TRBV5-1 to TRBJ1-1; TRBD1 might be the D (6 bases). Trimming removed 2 bases from V and 1 base from J, with 9 bases in between. Germline-derived CDR1 and CDR2 are SGHRS and YFSETQ. The CDR3 spans 14 residues. The CDR3 protein is CASSLDRQNTEAFF. The CDR3 bases are TGCGCCAGCAGCTTAGACAGGCAGAACACTGAAGCTTTCTTT.

This clonotype was recorded at least ten times. This chain joins TRBV4-1 and TRBJ2-7; TRBD2 agrees at 11 bases. CDR1 MGHRA and CDR2 YSYEKL come from the germline V gene. The CDR3 runs to 14 residues. J was trimmed by 3 bases and V by 4 bases; bases with no gene match: 2. CDR3 residues: CASSRLAGHYEQYF. In nucleotides, the CDR3 is TGCGCCAGCAGCCGACTAGCGGGGCACTACGAGCAGTACTTC.

This clonotype showed up just a few times. This chain uses TRBV20-1 with TRBJ2-7, with 8 bases identical to TRBD2. The J segment lost 0 bases and the V segment lost 5 bases, leaving 6 bases of the junction unmatched. There are 14 residues in the CDR3. The V gene's germline CDR1 is DFQATT and CDR2 SNEGSKA (reference sequence). The CDR3 sequence is CSASERGPSYEQYF. CDR3 DNA sequence: TGCAGTGCTTCCGAGCGGGGGCCCTCCTACGAGCAGTACTTC.

This clonotype appeared once. This chain uses TRBV20-1 with TRBJ2-3; 9 nucleotides line up with TRBD2. With 3 bases clipped from V and 0 bases from J, the junction kept 4 bases outside the gene matches. Germline assignment: CDR1 DFQATT and CDR2 SNEGSKA (reference sequence). CDR3 length: 15 amino acids. CDR3 DNA: TGCAGTGCTAGTAGTCTAGCGGGGAGCACAGATACGCAGTATTTT. Its translation: CSASSLAGSTDTQYF.

The chain recombines TRBV21-1 with TRBJ2-7; the DNA was not used to check the table's D call, TRBD2. TRBV21-1 is a pseudogene segment. CDR3 size: 16 residues. DNA of the CDR3: TGTGCCAGCAGCAAAGAAGCAGGCAGGACCCACTACGAGCAGTACTTC. It codes for CASSKEAGRTHYEQYF.

V usage is TRBV30 and J usage is TRBJ2-1; D not certain. Per germline, CDR1 GTSNPN and CDR2 SVGIG (reference sequence). CDR3 length: 11 amino acids. Trimming cost V 0 bases and J 10 bases, with 7 bases left between them. CDR3 in DNA: TGTGCCTGGAGTGTAATCCAGGAGCAGTTCTTC. Protein: CAWSVIQEQFF.

This clonotype has only a few counts. V is TRBV14 and J is TRBJ1-2; perhaps TRBD1 as D (5 bases). V dropped 5 bases and J dropped 1 base, with 17 bases sitting between them. Per the germline V gene, CDR1 is SGHDN and CDR2 is FVKESK. The CDR3 is 16 amino acids. CDR3 in DNA: TGTGCCAGCAGCGAAACCGGGACCGACTTTAACTATGGCTACACCTTC. It codes for CASSETGTDFNYGYTF.

The chain carries TRBV19 and TRBJ1-1; D uncertain. Germline CDR1 is LNHDA and CDR2 is SQIVND (reference sequence). V lost 2 bases to trimming and J lost 0 bases, with 4 bases between them. The CDR3 totals 13 residues. The CDR3 loop reads CASSIKMNTEAFF. CDR3 sequence (DNA): TGTGCCAGTAGTATAAAGATGAACACTGAAGCTTTCTTT.

V gene TRBV27 combines with J gene TRBJ2-1, with 8 bases fitting TRBD1. Germline trimming cut 3 bases from V and 0 bases from J; bases unmatched to any gene: 10. The CDR3 contains 18 residues. Germline V gene lookup returns CDR1 MNHEY and CDR2 SMNVEV (reference sequence). The CDR3 sequence: CASSFLVVGQGSYNEQFF. The DNA for the CDR3 is TGTGCCAGCAGTTTTCTAGTCGTCGGACAGGGCTCCTACAATGAGCAGTTCTTC.

Here the CDR3 DNA reads TGTGCCAGCAGTCTTCAGGGGGGGCGGACTAATGAAAAACTGTTTTTT. Its translation: CASSLQGGRTNEKLFF. V is TRBV12-3 or TRBV12-4 and J is TRBJ1-4; 7 bases fit TRBD1. V trimming: 5 bases; J trimming: 2 bases; junction bases outside the gene matches: 8. CDR3 length: 16 amino acids.

This clonotype was recorded many times. This chain connects TRBV28 to TRBJ2-7, with a weak D call TRBD1 (6 bases). Germline CDR1 and CDR2: MDHEN and SYDVKM. The CDR3 totals 15 residues. Trimming shortened V by 2 bases and J by 4 bases, and 15 bases separated the two germline ends. CDR3 nucleotides: TGTGCCAGCAGTTTAGGGTCGGCAGGGGCATACGAGCAGTACTTC. Translated, it gives CASSLGSAGAYEQYF.

There are a few counts of this clonotype. This chain links TRBV4-1 with TRBJ1-4; D is uncertain. This CDR3 has 16 residues. Per the germline V gene, CDR1 is MGHRA and CDR2 is YSYEKL. Trimming shortened V by 1 base and J by 6 bases, and 15 bases separated the two germline ends. The CDR3 DNA sequence: TGCGCCAGCAGCCAAGTAGACACTCAGAGAGATGAAAAACTGTTTTTT. The encoded protein is CASSQVDTQRDEKLFF.

This clonotype has just a few counts. The chain is built from TRBV9 and TRBJ2-3, with D tentatively TRBD1 (5 bases). V lost 7 bases and J 5 bases, leaving 11 bases between the germline ends. Germline V lookup: CDR1 SGDLS, CDR2 YYNGEE. This CDR3 contains 12 residues. The chain's CDR3 is CASGAPQDTQYF. The CDR3 bases are TGTGCCAGCGGGGCCCCCCAAGATACGCAGTATTTT.

This clonotype was recorded at least ten times. The genes are TRBV28 and TRBJ2-1; D unresolved. The CDR3 consists of 15 residues. Germline lookup yields CDR1 MDHEN and CDR2 SYDVKM. V lost 5 bases, J lost 10 bases, and 21 bases lay in between. CDR3 bases: TGTGCCAGCAGTCCTCCGGGCCCCCCTGGTCGGGAGCAGTTCTTC. Amino acid sequence: CASSPPGPPGREQFF.

In its sample, this clonotype was seen a few times. This chain uses TRBV27 with TRBJ2-3, with D possibly being TRBD1 (5 bases). Germline V gives CDR1 MNHEY, CDR2 SMNVEV (reference sequence). The CDR3 consists of 12 residues. The ends were cut back, 4 bases at V and 9 bases at J, with 11 bases in the middle. The chain's CDR3 is CASSSGLRTQYF. In DNA, the CDR3 is TGTGCCAGCAGTTCAGGGCTGAGGACGCAGTATTTT.

The table lists this clonotype with many counts. The chain carries TRBV7-2 and TRBJ2-1; 9 positions match TRBD2. The CDR3 contains 16 residues. Germline CDR1 reads SGHTA; CDR2 reads FQGNSA. Trimming took 3 bases from V and 0 from J; bases not matched to a gene: 3. The CDR3 reads CASSFRGGASYNEQFF. CDR3 coding DNA: TGTGCCAGCAGCTTCCGCGGGGGGGCCTCCTACAATGAGCAGTTCTTC.